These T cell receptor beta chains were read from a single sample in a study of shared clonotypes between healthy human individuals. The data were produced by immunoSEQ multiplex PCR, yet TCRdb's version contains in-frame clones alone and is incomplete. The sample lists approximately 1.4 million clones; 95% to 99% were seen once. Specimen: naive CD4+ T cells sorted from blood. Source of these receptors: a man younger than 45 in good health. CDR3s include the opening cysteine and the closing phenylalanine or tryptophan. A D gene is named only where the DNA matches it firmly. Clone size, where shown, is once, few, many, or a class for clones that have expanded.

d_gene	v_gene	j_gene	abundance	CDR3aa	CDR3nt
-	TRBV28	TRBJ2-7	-	CATHRNYEQYF	TGTGCCACCCACCGTAATTACGAGCAGTACTTC
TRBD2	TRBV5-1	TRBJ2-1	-	CASSWTSGSRDEQFF	TGCGCCAGCAGCTGGACTAGCGGGAGTAGGGATGAGCAGTTCTTC
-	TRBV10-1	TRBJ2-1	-	CASSRGPEQFF	TGCGCCAGCAGTCGGGGGCCTGAGCAGTTCTTC
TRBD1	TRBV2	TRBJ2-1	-	CASITPPSPGGNEQFF	TGTGCCAGCATTACCCCCCCTTCGCCAGGGGGCAATGAGCAGTTCTTC
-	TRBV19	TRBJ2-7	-	CASSNLGANYEQYF	TGTGCCAGTAGTAATCTCGGGGCCAACTACGAGCAGTACTTC
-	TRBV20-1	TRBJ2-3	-	CSARDKATQYF	TGCAGTGCTAGAGATAAAGCTACGCAGTATTTT
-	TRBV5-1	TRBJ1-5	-	CASSLDLGQPQHF	TGCGCCAGCAGCTTGGACTTAGGTCAGCCCCAGCATTTT
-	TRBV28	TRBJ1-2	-	CASSFRNFNYGYTF	TGTGCCAGCAGTTTCAGAAACTTTAACTATGGCTACACCTTC
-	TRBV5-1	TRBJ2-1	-	CASGGYYNEQFF	TGCGCCAGCGGCGGGTACTACAATGAGCAGTTCTTC
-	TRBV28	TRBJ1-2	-	CASSLRHYGYTF	TGTGCCAGCAGTCTCAGACATTATGGCTACACCTTC
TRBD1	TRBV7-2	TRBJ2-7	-	CASSSTGLDEQYF	TGTGCCAGCAGCTCGACAGGGTTGGACGAGCAGTACTTC
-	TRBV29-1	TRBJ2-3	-	CSVEPRTTDTQYF	TGCAGCGTTGAACCACGCACGACAGATACGCAGTATTTT
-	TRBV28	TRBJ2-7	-	CAELCLGHRCGEQYF	TGTGCCGAGCTCTGCCTCGGGCACCGGTGCGGCGAGCAGTACTTC
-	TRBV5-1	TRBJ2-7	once	CASSWLSGHDYEQYF	TGCGCCAGCAGCTGGCTCAGCGGCCACGACTACGAGCAGTACTTC
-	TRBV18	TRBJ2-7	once	CASSRSQGSLEQYF	TGTGCCAGCTCACGCAGTCAGGGGAGCCTCGAGCAGTACTTC
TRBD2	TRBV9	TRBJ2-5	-	CASSVGTTQETQYF	TGTGCCAGCAGCGTCGGGACTACCCAAGAGACCCAGTACTTC